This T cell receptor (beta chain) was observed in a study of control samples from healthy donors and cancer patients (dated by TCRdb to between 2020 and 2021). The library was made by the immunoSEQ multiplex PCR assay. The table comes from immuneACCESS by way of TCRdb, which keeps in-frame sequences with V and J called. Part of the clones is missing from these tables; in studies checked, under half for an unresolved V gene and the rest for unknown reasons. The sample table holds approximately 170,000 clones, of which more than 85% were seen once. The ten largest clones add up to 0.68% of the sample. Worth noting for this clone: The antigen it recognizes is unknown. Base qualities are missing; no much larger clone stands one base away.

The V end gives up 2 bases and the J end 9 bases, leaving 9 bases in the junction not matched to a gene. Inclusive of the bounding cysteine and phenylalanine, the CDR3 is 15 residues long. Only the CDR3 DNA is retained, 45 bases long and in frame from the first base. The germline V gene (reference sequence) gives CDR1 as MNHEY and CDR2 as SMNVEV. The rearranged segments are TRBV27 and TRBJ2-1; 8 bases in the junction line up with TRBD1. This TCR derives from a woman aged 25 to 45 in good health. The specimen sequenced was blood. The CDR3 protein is CASSLRQGFFGEQFF. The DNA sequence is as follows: TGTGCCAGCAGTTTAAGACAGGGGTTCTTTGGTGAGCAGTTCTTC.